The clone carrying this T cell receptor beta chain was observed many times. Its antigen is unidentified. As part of library construction, unique molecular identifiers were attached to individual cDNA molecules. MiXCR, run by TCRdb on the 5' RACE reads, gives a single entry per CDR3 protein. The sample consists of over 30,000 distinct CDR3 sequences, 5.5% to 7.5% of them appearing once. The germline V gene encodes CDR1 SGHDN and CDR2 FVKESK. V lost 4 bases, J lost 2 bases, and 12 bases lay in between. The CDR3 is 14 residues long. These data originate in a study of early T cells in non-severe SARS-CoV-2 infection. Study overall: Chains were unpaired, as sequencing was done on bulk RNA from unsorted whole blood. Study outcomes and limitations: The VDJdb matching leaned toward anti-spike CD8 responses and overlooked private and CD4 specificities.

The chain joins TRBV14 to TRBJ2-7; TRBD2 might be the D (6 bases). This receptor was taken from an adult who was a healthcare worker with PCR-confirmed SARS-CoV-2 infection or an uninfected control (not recorded which). The sequencing input was whole blood. CDR3 sequence (DNA): TGTGCCAGCAGCCGGGGGGAGACGCCCTACGAGCAGTACTTC. Encoded protein: CASSRGETPYEQYF. The full variable domain, rest sourced from reference TRBV14 and TRBJ2-7, is EAGVTQFPSHSVIEKGQTVTLRCDPISGHDNLYWYRRVMGKEIKFLLHFVKESKQDESGMPNNRFLAERTGGTYSTLKVQPAELEDSGVYFCASSRGETPYEQYFGPGTRLTVT.